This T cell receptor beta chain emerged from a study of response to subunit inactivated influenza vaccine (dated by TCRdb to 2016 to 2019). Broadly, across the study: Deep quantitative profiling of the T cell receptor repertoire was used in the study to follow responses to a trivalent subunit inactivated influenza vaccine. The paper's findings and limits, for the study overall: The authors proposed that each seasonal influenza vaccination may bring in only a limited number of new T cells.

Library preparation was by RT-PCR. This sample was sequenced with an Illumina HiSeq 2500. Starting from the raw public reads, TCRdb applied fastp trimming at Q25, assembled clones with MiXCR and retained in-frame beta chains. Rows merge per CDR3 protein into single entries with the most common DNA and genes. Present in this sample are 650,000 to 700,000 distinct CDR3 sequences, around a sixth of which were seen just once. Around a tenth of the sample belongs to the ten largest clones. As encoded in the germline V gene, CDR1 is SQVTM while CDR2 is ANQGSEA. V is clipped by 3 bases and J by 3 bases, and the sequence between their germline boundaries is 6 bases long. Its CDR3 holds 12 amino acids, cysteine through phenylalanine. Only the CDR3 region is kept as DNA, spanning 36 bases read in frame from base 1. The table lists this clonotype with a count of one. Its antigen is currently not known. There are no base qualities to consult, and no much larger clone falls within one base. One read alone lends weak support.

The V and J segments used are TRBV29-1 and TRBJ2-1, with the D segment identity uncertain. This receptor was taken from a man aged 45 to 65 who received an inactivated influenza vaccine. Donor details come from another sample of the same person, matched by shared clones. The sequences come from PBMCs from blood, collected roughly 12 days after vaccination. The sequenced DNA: TGCAGCGTTGAGTTGGTCTACAATGAGCAGTTCTTC. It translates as CSVELVYNEQFF.